What follows are 23 T cell receptor beta chains derived from one specimen sequenced in a study of spatial heterogeneity in lung cancer. Whole-study findings and limits: Mutation tallies in tumors tracked expanded intratumoral alpha and beta TCR counts.

For these receptors, no antigen is known. Time point defined: sample taken at primary tumor resection. A single record per CDR3 protein comes from TCRdb applying MiXCR to the 5' RACE reads. This sample has fewer than 9,500 distinct CDR3 sequences, with around 3% found just once. This specimen consisted of lung tumor tissue, obtained at surgery. These TCRs come from a male donor with early-stage non-small cell lung cancer.

This clonotype was seen at least ten times. V is TRBV5-1 and J is TRBJ2-5; 9 bases align to TRBD1. The V gene's germline CDR1 is SGHRS and CDR2 YFSETQ. This CDR3 is built from 15 residues. The V segment lost 4 bases and the J segment 4 bases; nucleotides outside the gene matches: 8. The CDR3 sequence: CASSLQGAQGETQYF. In DNA, the CDR3 is TGCGCCAGCAGCCTACAGGGGGCGCAAGGAGAGACCCAGTACTTC.

At least ten counts were recorded for this clonotype. The junction departs from germline at one end; a sequencing error may be responsible. This chain connects TRBV7-7 to TRBJ2-3; D not resolved. The V gene's germline CDR1 is SSHAT and CDR2 FNYEAQ (reference sequence). The CDR3 loop spans 13 amino acids. The CDR3 DNA follows: TGTGCTAGCAGCCCAGCCTCCGTTAATACGCAGTATTTT. Residues: CASSPASVNTQYF.

This clonotype was detected ten times or more. The chain combines TRBV5-4 with TRBJ1-5; D may be TRBD1 (6 bases). Per the germline V gene, CDR1 is SGHNT and CDR2 is YYREEE (reference sequence). CDR3 length: 16 residues. V was cut by 3 bases and J by 4 bases, with 17 bases left in between. The CDR3 nucleotides are TGTGCCAGCAGCTGGGGCGGGGGGGCAAGTAATCAGCCCCAGCATTTT. Amino acid sequence: CASSWGGGASNQPQHF.

This clonotype ranks as medium-sized. This sequence joins TRBV7-2 and TRBJ1-6; D perhaps matches TRBD1 (5 bases). The CDR3 loop spans 14 amino acids. Germline assignment: CDR1 SGHTA and CDR2 FQGNSA. V was clipped by 2 bases and J by 10 bases, with 12 bases between them. In nucleotides, the CDR3 is TGTGCCAGCAGCTTACGCCAGGGAAGGTCACCCCTCCACTTT. Its translation: CASSLRQGRSPLHF.

In this sample, this clonotype is medium-sized. The J gene is TRBJ2-3, the V gene TRBV4-2; TRBD2 agrees at 10 bases. The V gene's germline CDR1 is LGHNA and CDR2 YNFKEQ. The CDR3 is 16 amino acids. With 0 bases clipped from V and 1 base from J, the junction kept 1 base outside the gene matches. Here the CDR3 DNA reads TGTGCCAGCAGCCAAGATCTAGCGGGGGGCACAGATACGCAGTATTTT. Translation: CASSQDLAGGTDTQYF.

This chain connects TRBV20-1 to TRBJ1-4; maybe TRBD1 (5 bases). Looked up from germline, CDR1 is DFQATT and CDR2 is SNEGSKA (reference sequence). The CDR3 is made up of 16 amino acids. V lost 7 bases and J lost 5, with 23 bases in between. The CDR3 loop is CSVKYSSARENEKLFF. CDR3 coding DNA: TGCAGTGTAAAATACAGCAGCGCCAGGGAAAATGAAAAACTGTTTTTT.

By frequency in the sample, this clonotype is medium-sized. This chain uses TRBV12-3 or TRBV12-4 with TRBJ2-2, with TRBD1 matching 7 bases. The CDR3 length is 15 residues. V shed 6 bases, J shed 0 bases, and the junction held 4 bases outside the gene matches. The CDR3 DNA sequence: TGTGCCAGCAGCCGAGGGACAGCGAACACCGGGGAGCTGTTTTTT. This encodes CASSRGTANTGELFF.

This clonotype has at least ten counts. This sequence joins TRBV20-1 and TRBJ1-2, with TRBD1 identical over 9 bases. Germline V gives CDR1 DFQATT, CDR2 SNEGSKA (reference sequence). Unmatched junction bases numbered 3, after V lost 7 bases and J lost 3 bases. This CDR3 spans 12 amino acids. The CDR3 DNA follows: TGCAGTGGGACAGGGGCCCACTATGGCTACACCTTC. Translation gives CSGTGAHYGYTF.

This clonotype was seen at least ten times. This chain links TRBV6-5 with TRBJ2-7; D gene unclear. Germline V gene sequence: CDR1 MNHEY, CDR2 SVGAGI. The CDR3 has 12 residues. V was clipped by 7 bases and J by 7 bases, with 14 bases between them. DNA for the CDR3: TGTGCCAGCAAGAACCGCATAGGTGAGCAGTACTTC. Translated: CASKNRIGEQYF.

This clonotype was counted at least ten times. V is TRBV20-1 and J is TRBJ2-7; 7 bases match TRBD1. CDR1 DFQATT and CDR2 SNEGSKA come from the germline V gene (reference sequence). V was pared by 5 bases and J by 3 bases, with 10 bases of the junction left unmatched. The CDR3 is 14 amino acids. CDR3 amino acids: CSAVKPGQSYEQYF. The CDR3 DNA reads TGCAGTGCTGTAAAACCGGGACAGAGCTACGAGCAGTACTTC.

This clonotype is medium-sized by share. This chain joins TRBV28 and TRBJ1-1; TRBD1 aligns across 7 bases. In germline, CDR1 is MDHEN, CDR2 SYDVKM. The CDR3 length is 11 residues. V dropped 7 bases and J dropped 10; count of bases not matched to a gene: 6. CDR3 in amino acids: CASTTGAGAFF. CDR3 nucleotide sequence: TGTGCCAGCACCACAGGGGCGGGAGCTTTCTTT.

Ten or more counts support this clonotype. The chain combines TRBV4-3 with TRBJ1-5, with D perhaps matching TRBD1 (6 bases). The V end lost 0 bases, the J end lost 5 bases, and 14 bases lay between the germline ends. From germline, CDR1 is LGHNA and CDR2 YSLEER. The CDR3 totals 16 residues. CDR3 sequence (DNA): TGCGCCAGCAGCCAAGACGTCGGCCAGGGGTATCAGCCCCAGCATTTT. Protein sequence: CASSQDVGQGYQPQHF.

This clonotype was seen at least ten times. The chain employs TRBV12-3 or TRBV12-4 and TRBJ1-1; possibly TRBD1 for D (5 bases). V was trimmed by 7 bases and J by 0 bases, leaving 12 bases between them. This CDR3 has 14 residues. CDR3 bases: TGTGCCAGCACCCGGGGACTATTGAACACTGAAGCTTTCTTT. Residues: CASTRGLLNTEAFF.

This clonotype was counted ten times or more. The rearrangement links TRBV7-9 to TRBJ2-7; unclear D gene. The CDR3 sequence is 12 residues long. Trimming cost V 5 bases and J 2 bases, with 7 bases left between them. CDR1 and CDR2 from the germline V gene are SEHNR and FQNEAQ (reference sequence). In nucleotides, the CDR3 is TGTGCCAGCAGCGTCCGGACCTACGAGCAGTACTTC. It codes for CASSVRTYEQYF.

The V call is TRBV7-3, the J call TRBJ2-1, with a possible D match to TRBD1 (6 bases). The CDR3 length is 14 residues. Trimming removed 5 bases from V and 3 bases from J, with 11 bases in between. The germline gives CDR1 SGHTA, CDR2 FQGTGA. The CDR3 region has the DNA TGTGCCAGCAGCGCCGGGACAAACTACAATGAGCAGTTCTTC. Translating gives CASSAGTNYNEQFF. The full variable domain, with the rest looked up from reference TRBV7-3 and TRBJ2-1, is GAGVSQTPSNKVTEKGKYVELRCDPISGHTALYWYRQSLGQGPEFLIYFQGTGAADDSGLPNDRFFAVRPEGSVSTLKIQRTERGDSAVYLCASSAGTNYNEQFFGPGTRLTVL.

This clonotype occurred many times. This chain links TRBV20-1 with TRBJ2-1, with 13 bases aligning to TRBD2. Germline assignment: CDR1 DFQATT and CDR2 SNEGSKA (reference sequence). J lost 7 bases, V lost 6 bases, and 6 bases had no gene match. The CDR3 has 14 amino acids. The CDR3 here is CSALLAGGGNEQFF. The CDR3, as DNA: TGCAGTGCCCTACTAGCGGGGGGGGGGAATGAGCAGTTCTTC.

This clonotype is categorized as medium-sized. V and J are TRBV28 and TRBJ1-5; 7 bases fit TRBD1. Germline CDR1 reads MDHEN; CDR2 reads SYDVKM. The V gene end was trimmed by 7 bases and the J gene end by 1 base; junction bases not matched to a gene: 10. The CDR3 has 16 amino acids. DNA for the CDR3: TGTGCCAGCAAAGAAAACAGGGGTGGGAGCAATCAGCCCCAGCATTTT. Protein sequence: CASKENRGGSNQPQHF.

By sample fraction, this clonotype is medium-sized. The V gene is TRBV7-8, the J gene TRBJ2-1, with no clear D. Germline-derived CDR1 and CDR2 are SGHVS and FQNEAQ. V was cut by 5 bases and J by 6 bases, with 11 bases left in between. The CDR3 is made up of 13 amino acids. CDR3 region: CASSHVVVNEQFF. The CDR3 bases are TGTGCCAGCAGCCATGTGGTAGTCAATGAGCAGTTCTTC.

This clonotype was detected many times. The CDR3, as DNA: TGTGCCAGCCAGGGACAGGAGGAATCCCTGGGCAATGAGCAGTTCTTC. This gives the protein CASQGQEESLGNEQFF. This chain links TRBV2 with TRBJ2-1; 8 bases are shared with TRBD1. The CDR3 extends over 16 amino acids. The germline V gene encodes CDR1 SNHLY and CDR2 FYNNEI. The ends lost 8 bases at V and 6 bases at J; junction bases unmatched: 15.

The table lists this clonotype with many counts. The genes are TRBV12-3 or TRBV12-4 and TRBJ1-6, with D hard to call. The CDR3 runs to 15 residues. V was trimmed by 3 bases and J by 7 bases, leaving 13 bases between them. In DNA, the CDR3 is TGTGCCAGCAGTTTGGGTACAGCGCTCAATTCACCCCTCCACTTT. Protein sequence: CASSLGTALNSPLHF.

Judged by abundance, this clonotype is medium-sized. This chain links TRBV19 with TRBJ2-5; 8 bases are a match to TRBD1. This CDR3 contains 13 residues. V gave up 10 bases and J gave up 4 bases; unmatched junction bases: 8. Per germline, CDR1 LNHDA and CDR2 SQIVND (reference sequence). CDR3 sequence (DNA): TGTGCCACGAAGGACAGGGCTAGAGAGACCCAGTACTTC. This translates into CATKDRARETQYF.

This clonotype was seen repeatedly, ten times or more. The gene calls are TRBV2 and TRBJ1-4, with TRBD1 identical over 10 bases. J was trimmed by 3 bases and V by 6 bases; bases with no gene match: 7. The V gene's germline CDR1 is SNHLY and CDR2 FYNNEI. This CDR3 region has 16 residues. The CDR3 DNA reads as TGTGCCAGCAGCCCCGGGACAGGGGCGGCTAATGAAAAACTGTTTTTT. Its translation is CASSPGTGAANEKLFF.

This clonotype was observed many times. The rearrangement uses TRBV5-1 and TRBJ2-3; 9 bases match TRBD1. V was clipped by 0 bases and J by 2 bases; unmatched bases: 7. This CDR3 has 17 residues. CDR1 is SGHRS, CDR2 YFSETQ, per germline. The CDR3 region has the DNA TGCGCCAGCAGCTTGGAGGGACAGGGTTTCCACACAGATACGCAGTATTTT. This codes for CASSLEGQGFHTDTQYF.